One sample yielded the 6 T cell receptor beta chains listed below, sequenced in a study of blood T cell repertoires in COVID-19. Produced via immunoSEQ multiplex PCR; TCRdb's table is partial and in-frame only. The table has 350,000 to 550,000 clones, around 88% seen once. The sequenced sample was peripheral blood. The receptors originated from a woman aged 25 to 45 with acute or convalescent COVID-19.

This chain uses TRBV5-1 with TRBJ2-3; TRBD2 agrees at 12 bases. The germline gives CDR1 SGHRS, CDR2 YFSETQ. CDR3 length: 15 amino acids. The J segment lost 4 bases and the V segment lost 4 bases, leaving 4 bases of the junction unmatched. The CDR3 here is CASSPPSGGADTQYF. In nucleotides, the CDR3 is TGCGCCAGCAGCCCTCCTAGCGGGGGGGCAGATACGCAGTATTTT.

The chain has TRBV7-9 and TRBJ1-1; perhaps TRBD1 as D (6 bases). V lost 5 bases, J lost 0 bases, and 16 bases lay in between. The CDR3 has 16 amino acids. Germline CDR1 is SEHNR and CDR2 is FQNEAQ (reference sequence). CDR3 DNA: TGTGCCAGCAGCCCAACAGTCAGGGGTCTGAACACTGAAGCTTTCTTT. This sequence encodes CASSPTVRGLNTEAFF.

A single count supports this clone. This chain links TRBV21-1 with TRBJ2-3; the table assigns TRBD1, which was not confirmed against the DNA. TRBV21-1 is designated a pseudogene. This CDR3 region has 17 residues. In DNA form, the CDR3 reads TGTGCCAGCAGCAAAGTTCAAAGGGGGCTATCAACAGATACGCAGTATTTT. This gives the protein CASSKVQRGLSTDTQYF.

This chain connects TRBV2 to TRBJ2-7, with D tentatively TRBD2 (5 bases). V was shortened by 7 bases and J by 1 base, with 11 bases between the two germline ends. The CDR3 sequence is 13 residues long. CDR1 SNHLY and CDR2 FYNNEI come from the germline V gene. The CDR3 is CASKVDYSYEQYF. The CDR3 bases are TGTGCCAGCAAGGTCGACTATTCCTACGAGCAGTACTTC.

Points on this clone: The identical CDR3 is also encoded by other nucleotide sequences in the sample. The chain joins TRBV11-2 to TRBJ1-1; TRBD1 matches at 7 bases. Germline V gene sequence: CDR1 SGHAT, CDR2 FQNNGV. The V and J ends lost 5 bases and 0 bases, in that order; junction bases with no gene match: 6. The CDR3 runs 15 residues. The CDR3 loop reads CASSPSGTVNTEAFF. In nucleotides, the CDR3 is TGTGCCAGCAGCCCATCCGGGACAGTGAACACTGAAGCTTTCTTT.

This clone is a singleton in its sample. The sample has other DNA sequences that encode this CDR3 too. V gene TRBV6-5 combines with J gene TRBJ2-3; no firm D call. This CDR3 has 15 residues. The germline V gene encodes CDR1 MNHEY and CDR2 SVGAGI. V was shortened by 0 bases and J by 2 bases, with 9 bases between the two germline ends. CDR3 DNA sequence: TGTGCCAGCAGTTACTCTGGCCCCTCCACAGATACGCAGTATTTT. Its translation is CASSYSGPSTDTQYF.